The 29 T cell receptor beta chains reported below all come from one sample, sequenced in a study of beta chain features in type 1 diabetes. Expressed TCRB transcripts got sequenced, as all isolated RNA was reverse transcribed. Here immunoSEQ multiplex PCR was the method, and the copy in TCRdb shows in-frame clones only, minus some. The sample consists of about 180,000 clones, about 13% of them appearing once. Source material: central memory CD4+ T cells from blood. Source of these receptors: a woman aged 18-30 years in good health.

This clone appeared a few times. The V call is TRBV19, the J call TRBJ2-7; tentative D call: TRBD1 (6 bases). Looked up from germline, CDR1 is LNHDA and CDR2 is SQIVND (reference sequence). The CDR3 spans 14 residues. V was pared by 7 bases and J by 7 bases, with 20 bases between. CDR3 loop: CASKPDRKTGEQYF. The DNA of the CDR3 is TGTGCCAGTAAACCCGACAGGAAGACGGGGGAGCAGTACTTC.

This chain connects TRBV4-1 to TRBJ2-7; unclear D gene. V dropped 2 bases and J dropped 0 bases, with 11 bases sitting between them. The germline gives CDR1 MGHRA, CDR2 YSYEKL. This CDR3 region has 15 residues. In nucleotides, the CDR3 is TGCGCCAGCAGCCAAATCGGGTCTAGCTCCTACGAGCAGTACTTC. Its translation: CASSQIGSSSYEQYF.

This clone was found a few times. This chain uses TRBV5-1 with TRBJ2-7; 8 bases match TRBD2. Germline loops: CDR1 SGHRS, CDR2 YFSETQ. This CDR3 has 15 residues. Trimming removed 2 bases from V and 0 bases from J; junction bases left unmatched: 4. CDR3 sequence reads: CASSFDGGASYEQYF. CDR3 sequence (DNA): TGCGCCAGCAGCTTTGACGGGGGGGCCTCCTACGAGCAGTACTTC.

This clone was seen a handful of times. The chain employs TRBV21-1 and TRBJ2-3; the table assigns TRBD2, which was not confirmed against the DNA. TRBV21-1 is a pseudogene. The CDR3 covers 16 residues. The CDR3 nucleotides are TGTGCCAGCAGCACTAGCGGCAGGATGAGCACAGATACGCAGTATTTT. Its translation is CASSTSGRMSTDTQYF.

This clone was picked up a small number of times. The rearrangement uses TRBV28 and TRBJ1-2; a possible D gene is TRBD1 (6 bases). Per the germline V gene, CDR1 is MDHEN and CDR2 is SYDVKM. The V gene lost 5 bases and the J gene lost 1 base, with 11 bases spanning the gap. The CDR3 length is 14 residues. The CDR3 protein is CASSQGRGNYGYTF. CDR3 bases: TGTGCCAGCAGTCAGGGGAGGGGTAACTATGGCTACACCTTC.

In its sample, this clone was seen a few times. The CDR3 nucleotides are TGCAGCGTTAACAGGGGGCCTAATGAAAAACTGTTTTTT. The encoded protein is CSVNRGPNEKLFF. This sequence joins TRBV29-1 and TRBJ1-4; 9 bases align to TRBD1. With V trimmed by 5 bases and J by 3 bases, 1 base remained unmatched. Germline V lookup: CDR1 SQVTM, CDR2 ANQGSEA. This CDR3 is built from 13 residues.

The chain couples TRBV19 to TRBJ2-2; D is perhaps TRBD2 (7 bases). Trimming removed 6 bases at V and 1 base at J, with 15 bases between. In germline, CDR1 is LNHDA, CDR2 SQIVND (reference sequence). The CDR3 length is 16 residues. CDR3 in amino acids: CASRGGADRNTGELFF. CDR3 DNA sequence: TGTGCCAGTAGGGGGGGGGCGGACAGGAACACCGGGGAGCTGTTTTTT.

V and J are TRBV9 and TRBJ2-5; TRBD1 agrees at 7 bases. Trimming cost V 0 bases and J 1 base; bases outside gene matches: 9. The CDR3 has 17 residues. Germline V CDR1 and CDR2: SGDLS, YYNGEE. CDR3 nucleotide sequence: TGTGCCAGCAGCGTAGGGGCACGTACAGGGGTCCAAGAGACCCAGTACTTC. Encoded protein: CASSVGARTGVQETQYF.

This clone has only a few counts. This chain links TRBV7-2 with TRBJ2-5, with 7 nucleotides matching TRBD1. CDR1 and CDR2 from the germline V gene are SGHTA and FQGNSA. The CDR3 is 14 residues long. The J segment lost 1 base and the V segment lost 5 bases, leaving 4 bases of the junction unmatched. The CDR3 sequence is CASSPWTGQETQYF. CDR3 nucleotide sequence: TGTGCCAGCAGCCCATGGACAGGCCAAGAGACCCAGTACTTC.

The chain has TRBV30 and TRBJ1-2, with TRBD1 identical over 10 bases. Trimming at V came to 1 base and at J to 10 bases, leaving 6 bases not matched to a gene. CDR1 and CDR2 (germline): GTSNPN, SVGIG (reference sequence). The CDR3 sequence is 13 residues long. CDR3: CAWSGRDRGVYTF. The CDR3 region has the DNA TGTGCCTGGAGTGGCCGGGACAGGGGTGTCTACACCTTC.

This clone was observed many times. This chain's CDR3 is CASSQDGQGPEYNEQFF. As DNA, the CDR3 is TGCGCCAGCAGCCAAGATGGCCAGGGGCCGGAGTACAATGAGCAGTTCTTC. This chain connects TRBV4-3 to TRBJ2-1; D possibly corresponds to TRBD1 (6 bases). The CDR3 contains 17 residues. The germline V gene encodes CDR1 LGHNA and CDR2 YSLEER. V was cut by 0 bases and J by 4 bases, with 16 bases left in between.

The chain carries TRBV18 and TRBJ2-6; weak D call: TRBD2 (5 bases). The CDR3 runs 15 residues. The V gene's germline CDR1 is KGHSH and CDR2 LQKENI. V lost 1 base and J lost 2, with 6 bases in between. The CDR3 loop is CASSPQGAGANVLTF. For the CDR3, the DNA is TGTGCCAGCTCACCACAGGGAGCTGGGGCCAACGTCCTGACTTTC.

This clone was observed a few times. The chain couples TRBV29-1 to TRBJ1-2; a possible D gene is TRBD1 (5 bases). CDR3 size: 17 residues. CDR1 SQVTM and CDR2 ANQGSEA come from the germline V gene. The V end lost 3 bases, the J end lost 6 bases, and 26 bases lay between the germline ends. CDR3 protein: CSVEKTPGYKGGDGYTF. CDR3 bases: TGCAGCGTTGAGAAAACCCCAGGGTACAAGGGAGGGGATGGCTACACCTTC.

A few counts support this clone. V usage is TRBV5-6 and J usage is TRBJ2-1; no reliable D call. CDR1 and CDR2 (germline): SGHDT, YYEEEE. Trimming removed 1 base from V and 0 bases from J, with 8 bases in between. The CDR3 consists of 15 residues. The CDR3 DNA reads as TGTGCCAGCAGCTTGTTCGGGTACTCCTACAATGAGCAGTTCTTC. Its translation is CASSLFGYSYNEQFF.

CDR3 DNA sequence: TGCGCCAGCAGCCAAGACACAGGGATCACTGAAGCTTTCTTT. This codes for CASSQDTGITEAFF. V usage is TRBV4-3 and J usage is TRBJ1-1; D might be TRBD1 (6 bases). The germline V gene has CDR1 LGHNA and CDR2 YSLEER. V was shortened by 0 bases and J by 4 bases, with 9 bases between the two germline ends. This CDR3 has 14 residues.

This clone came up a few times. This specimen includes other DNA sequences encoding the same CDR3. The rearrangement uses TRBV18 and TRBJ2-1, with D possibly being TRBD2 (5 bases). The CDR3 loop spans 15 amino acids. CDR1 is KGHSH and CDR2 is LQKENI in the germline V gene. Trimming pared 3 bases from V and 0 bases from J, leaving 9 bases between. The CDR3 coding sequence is TGTGCCAGCTCACCCCAGCGGAGCTCCTACAATGAGCAGTTCTTC. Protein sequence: CASSPQRSSYNEQFF. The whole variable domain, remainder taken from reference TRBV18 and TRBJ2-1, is NAGVMQNPRHLVRRRGQEARLRCSPMKGHSHVYWYRQLPEEGLKFMVYLQKENIIDESGMPKERFSAEFPKEGPSILRIQQVVRGDSAAYFCASSPQRSSYNEQFFGPGTRLTVL.

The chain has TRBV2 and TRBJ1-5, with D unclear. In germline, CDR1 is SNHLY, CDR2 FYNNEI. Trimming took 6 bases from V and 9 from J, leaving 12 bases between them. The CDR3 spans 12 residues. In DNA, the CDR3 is TGTGCCAGCAGGGGAGCTCTCGGGCCCCAGCATTTT. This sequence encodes CASRGALGPQHF.

The CDR3 loop is CASSSRLAGDNNEQFF. CDR3 DNA sequence: TGTGCCAGCAGTTCCAGACTAGCGGGAGATAACAATGAGCAGTTCTTC. V and J are TRBV27 and TRBJ2-1; TRBD2 aligns across 12 bases. After removal of 4 bases from V and 5 bases from J, the junction contained 6 bases not matched to a gene. Per the germline V gene, CDR1 is MNHEY and CDR2 is SMNVEV (reference sequence). The CDR3 runs 16 residues.

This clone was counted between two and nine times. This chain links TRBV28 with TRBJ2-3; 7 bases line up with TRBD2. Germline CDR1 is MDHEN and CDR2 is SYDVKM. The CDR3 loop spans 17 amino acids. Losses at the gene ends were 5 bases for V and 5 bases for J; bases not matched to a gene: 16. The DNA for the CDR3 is TGTGCCAGCAGTCGATTACGGGGGAGGGCTTCCCTAGATACGCAGTATTTT. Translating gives CASSRLRGRASLDTQYF.

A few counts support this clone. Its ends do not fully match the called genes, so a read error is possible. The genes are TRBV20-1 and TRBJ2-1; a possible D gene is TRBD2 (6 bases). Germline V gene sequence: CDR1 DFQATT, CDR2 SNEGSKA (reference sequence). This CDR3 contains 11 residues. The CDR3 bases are TGCAGTGCTGGACCTAGCGTTTGGACGGTCTTC. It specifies CSAGPSVWTVF.

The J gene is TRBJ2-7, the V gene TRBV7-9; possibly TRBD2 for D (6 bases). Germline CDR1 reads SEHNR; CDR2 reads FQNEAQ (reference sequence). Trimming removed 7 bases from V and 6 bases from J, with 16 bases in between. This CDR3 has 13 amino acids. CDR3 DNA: TGTGCCAGCACCCGGGACTCCCTCAGCGAGCAGTACTTC. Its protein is CASTRDSLSEQYF.

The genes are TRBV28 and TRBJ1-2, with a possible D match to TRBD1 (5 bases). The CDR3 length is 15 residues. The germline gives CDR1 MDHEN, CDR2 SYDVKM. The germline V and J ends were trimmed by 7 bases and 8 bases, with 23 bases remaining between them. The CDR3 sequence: CASKGDGGVSGGYTF. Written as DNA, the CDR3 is TGTGCCAGCAAAGGGGACGGGGGTGTGTCGGGCGGCTACACCTTC.

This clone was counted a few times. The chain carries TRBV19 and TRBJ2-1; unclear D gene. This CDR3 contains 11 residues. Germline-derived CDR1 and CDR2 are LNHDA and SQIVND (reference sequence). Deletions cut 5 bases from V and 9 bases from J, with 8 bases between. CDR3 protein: CASSSSFEQFF. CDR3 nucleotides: TGTGCCAGTAGTTCTAGTTTTGAGCAGTTCTTC.

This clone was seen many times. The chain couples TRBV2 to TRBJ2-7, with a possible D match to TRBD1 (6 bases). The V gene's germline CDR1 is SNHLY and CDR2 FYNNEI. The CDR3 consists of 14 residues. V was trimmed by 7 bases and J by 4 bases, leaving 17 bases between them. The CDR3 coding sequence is TGTGCCAGCATGGGACATTCCTGGCTATACGAGCAGTACTTC. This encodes CASMGHSWLYEQYF.

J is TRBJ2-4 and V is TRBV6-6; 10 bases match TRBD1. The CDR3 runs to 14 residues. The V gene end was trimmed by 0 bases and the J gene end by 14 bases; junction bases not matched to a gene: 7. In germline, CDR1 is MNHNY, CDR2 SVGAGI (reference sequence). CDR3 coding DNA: TGTGCCAGCAGTTACTCGGGACAGGGGACGGAGGAGTACTTC. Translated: CASSYSGQGTEEYF.

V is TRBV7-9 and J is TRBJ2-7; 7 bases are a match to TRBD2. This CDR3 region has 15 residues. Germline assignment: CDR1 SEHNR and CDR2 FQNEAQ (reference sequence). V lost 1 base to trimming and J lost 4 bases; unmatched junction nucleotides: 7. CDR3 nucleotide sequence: TGTGCCAGCAGCTTAGAGGCTAGCGGTAAATACGAGCAGTACTTC. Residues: CASSLEASGKYEQYF.

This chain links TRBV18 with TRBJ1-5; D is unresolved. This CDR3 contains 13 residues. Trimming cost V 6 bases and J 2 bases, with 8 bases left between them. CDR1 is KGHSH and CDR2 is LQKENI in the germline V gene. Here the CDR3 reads CASSWTGNQPQHF. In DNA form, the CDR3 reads TGTGCCAGCTCGTGGACTGGCAATCAGCCCCAGCATTTT.

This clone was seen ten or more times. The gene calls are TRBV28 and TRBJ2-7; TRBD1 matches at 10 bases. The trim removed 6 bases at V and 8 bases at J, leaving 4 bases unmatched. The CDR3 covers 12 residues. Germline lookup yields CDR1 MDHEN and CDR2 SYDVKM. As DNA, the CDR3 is TGTGCCAGCAGGGGACAGGGGACCAAGCAGTACTTC. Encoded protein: CASRGQGTKQYF. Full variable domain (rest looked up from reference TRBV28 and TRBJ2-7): DVKVTQSSRYLVKRTGEKVFLECVQDMDHENMFWYRQDPGLGLRLIYFSYDVKMKEKGDIPEGYSVSREKKERFSLILESASTNQTSMYLCASRGQGTKQYFGPGTRLTVT.

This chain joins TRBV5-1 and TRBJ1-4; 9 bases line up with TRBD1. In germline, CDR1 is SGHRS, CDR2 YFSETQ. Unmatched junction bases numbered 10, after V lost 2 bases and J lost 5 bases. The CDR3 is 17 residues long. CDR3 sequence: CASSLDPPGQGNEKLFF. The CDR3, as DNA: TGCGCCAGCAGCTTAGATCCTCCGGGACAGGGAAATGAAAAACTGTTTTTT. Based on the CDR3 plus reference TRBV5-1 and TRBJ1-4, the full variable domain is KAGVTQTPRYLIKTRGQQVTLSCSPISGHRSVSWYQQTPGQGLQFLFEYFSETQRNKGNFPGRFSGRQFSNSRSEMNVSTLELGDSALYLCASSLDPPGQGNEKLFFGSGTQLSVL.